This T cell receptor (beta chain) was captured in a study of control samples from healthy donors and cancer patients. Generated by immunoSEQ multiplex PCR, the TCRdb table keeps only in-frame clones and is missing some. The repertoire holds about 160,000 clones, with roughly 94% as singletons. The TCR originated in a man in his sixties with colorectal cancer. Sequenced: PBMCs.

The CDR3 DNA sequence: TGTGCCAGTAGTTTCCGTGGCCAAGAGACCCAGTACTTC. It translates to CASSFRGQETQYF. This rearrangement joins TRBV19 to TRBJ2-5; D gene uncertain. Germline CDR1 reads LNHDA; CDR2 reads SQIVND (reference sequence). This CDR3 region has 13 residues. Trimming pared 5 bases from V and 1 base from J, leaving 8 bases between.